This entry concerns a single TCR beta chain. The J segment lost 5 bases and the V segment lost 4 bases, leaving 15 bases of the junction unmatched. Germline-derived CDR1 and CDR2 are LGHNA and YNFKEQ. The CDR3 runs 18 residues. The data stem from a study of T cell responses to AZD1222 COVID-19 vaccine. Assay used: immunoSEQ multiplex PCR; TCRdb lists only in-frame clones, some missing. The table includes about 81,000 clones, around 93% detected once. The rearrangement uses TRBV4-2 and TRBJ2-2, with TRBD1 matching 8 bases. The sample consisted of peripheral blood, taken 28 days after the second AZD1222 dose. The TCR was taken from an adult who received the AZD1222 COVID-19 vaccine. CDR3 in DNA: TGTGCCAGCAGCCGTCAGGCAGGGGGCGCGGGTATAACCGGGGAGCTGTTTTTT. It translates to CASSRQAGGAGITGELFF.